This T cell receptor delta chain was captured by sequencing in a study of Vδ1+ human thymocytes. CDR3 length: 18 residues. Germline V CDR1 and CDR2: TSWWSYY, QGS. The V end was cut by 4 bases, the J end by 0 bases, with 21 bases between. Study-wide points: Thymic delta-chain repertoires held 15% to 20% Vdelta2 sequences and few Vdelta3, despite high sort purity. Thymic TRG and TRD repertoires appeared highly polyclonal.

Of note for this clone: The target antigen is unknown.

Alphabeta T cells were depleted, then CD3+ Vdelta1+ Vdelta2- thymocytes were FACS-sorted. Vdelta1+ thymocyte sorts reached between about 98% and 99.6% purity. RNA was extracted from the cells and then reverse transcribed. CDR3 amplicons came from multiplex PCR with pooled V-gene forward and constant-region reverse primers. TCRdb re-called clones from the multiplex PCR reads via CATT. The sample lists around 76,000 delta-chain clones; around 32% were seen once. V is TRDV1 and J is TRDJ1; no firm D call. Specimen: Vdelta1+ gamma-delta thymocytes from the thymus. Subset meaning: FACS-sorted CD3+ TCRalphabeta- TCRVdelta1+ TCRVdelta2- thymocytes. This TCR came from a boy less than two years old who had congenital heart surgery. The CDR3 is CALGGLYPAPLYTDKLIF. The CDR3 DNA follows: TGTGCTCTTGGGGGACTTTACCCGGCGCCACTATACACCGATAAACTCATCTTT.